Presented here are 25 T cell receptor beta chains from one specimen sequenced in a study of T cells in Graves' hyperthyroidism and ophthalmopathy (dated by TCRdb to the late 2010s). The library was prepared using multiplex PCR. Instrument used: Illumina HiSeq 2000. Amplification of TCR beta CDR3 regions was carried out from RNA transcripts. A first-round RT-PCR of the TCR CDR3 used the HTBI primer set with the Qiagen OneStep RT-PCR kit. Using fastp trimming at Q25 and MiXCR clonotype assembly, TCRdb reanalyzed the public sequencing data and kept in-frame beta chains. Under each unique CDR3 protein, matching rows form one entry showing the most common genes and DNA. Recorded for this sample are fewer than 600,000 distinct CDR3 sequences; under 15% of them occurred a single time. The ten largest clones take up 15% to 20% of the sample. Sequenced sample: blood. Receptor source: a woman younger than 35 with Graves' hyperthyroidism.

The sample holds many counts of this clonotype. CDR3 DNA sequence: TGTGCCAGCAGCTCAAACAGGGGAACTAGCACAGATACGCAGTATTTT. This encodes CASSSNRGTSTDTQYF. V gene TRBV5-5 combines with J gene TRBJ2-3; TRBD1 matches 7 bases. With V trimmed by 3 bases and J by 0 bases, 7 bases remained unmatched. Germline CDR1 is SGHKS and CDR2 is YYEKEE (reference sequence). The length of the CDR3 is 16 residues.

This clonotype appeared many times. CDR3 nucleotides: TGTGCCAGCAGCGTAGGATCTGGCAGTGAGCAGTTCTTC. It yields the protein CASSVGSGSEQFF. The chain couples TRBV9 to TRBJ2-1; unclear D gene. The germline V gene has CDR1 SGDLS and CDR2 YYNGEE. V was pared by 0 bases and J by 9 bases, with 10 bases between. There are 13 residues in the CDR3. Together with reference TRBV9 and TRBJ2-1, the CDR3 gives the full variable domain: DSGVTQTPKHLITATGQRVTLRCSPRSGDLSVYWYQQSLDQGLQFLIQYYNGEERAKGNILERFSAQQFPDLHSELNLSSLELGDSALYFCASSVGSGSEQFFGPGTRLTVL.

This clonotype was counted a few times. The chain uses TRBV3-1 and TRBJ1-2; no firm D call. The V gene lost 1 base and the J gene lost 1 base, with 16 bases spanning the gap. The germline gives CDR1 LGHDT, CDR2 YNNKEL (reference sequence). The CDR3 runs 17 residues. CDR3 DNA sequence: TGTGCCAGCAGCCAAGTGGACCGGGGAGCAGATAACTATGGCTACACCTTC. It translates to CASSQVDRGADNYGYTF. The entire variable domain, with the rest obtained from reference TRBV3-1 and TRBJ1-2, is as follows: DTAVSQTPKYLVTQMGNDKSIKCEQNLGHDTMYWYKQDSKKFLKIMFSYNNKELIINETVPNRFSPKSPDKAHLNLHINSLELGDSAVYFCASSQVDRGADNYGYTFGSGTRLTVV.

V usage is TRBV6-1 and J usage is TRBJ1-1; D possibly corresponds to TRBD1 (5 bases). This CDR3 is 13 amino acids long. V lost 0 bases, J lost 8 bases, and 10 bases lay in between. Germline V lookup: CDR1 MNHNS, CDR2 SASEGT. CDR3 region: CASSEALPGEAFF. In nucleotides, the CDR3 is TGTGCCAGCAGTGAAGCGCTTCCAGGGGAAGCTTTCTTT.

This clonotype was counted many times. This chain links TRBV11-3 with TRBJ1-1; D is undetermined. CDR1 and CDR2 from the germline V gene are SGHNT and YENEEA. This CDR3 is 14 amino acids long. With 3 bases removed from V and 0 bases from J, the gap between germline ends came to 8 bases. CDR3 bases: TGTGCCAGCAGCTTCGGAATCATGAACACTGAAGCTTTCTTT. Its translation: CASSFGIMNTEAFF.

A few counts support this clonotype. This chain uses TRBV19 with TRBJ2-5; D gene uncertain. Germline V CDR1 and CDR2: LNHDA, SQIVND (reference sequence). The CDR3 spans 15 residues. The germline V and J ends were trimmed by 6 bases and 4 bases, with 18 bases remaining between them. The CDR3 nucleotides read TGTGCCAGTAGCCCCTCTCCCGGCACCCCAGAGACCCAGTACTTC. Its translation: CASSPSPGTPETQYF.

In this sample, this clonotype turned up a few times. This sequence joins TRBV20-1 and TRBJ2-5, with a tentative D call TRBD2 (5 bases). Germline V gene lookup returns CDR1 DFQATT and CDR2 SNEGSKA (reference sequence). Trimming removed 3 bases from V and 3 bases from J, with 8 bases in between. CDR3 length equals 12 residues. The CDR3 protein is CSASNGEETQYF. CDR3 nucleotide sequence: TGCAGTGCTAGTAACGGGGAAGAGACCCAGTACTTC.

This clonotype occurred many times. The germline gene is not matched at one end of the junction; a read error may be the cause. The genes are TRBV11-2 and TRBJ2-2, with 8 bases identical to TRBD1. The CDR3 contains 11 residues. The germline gives CDR1 SGHAT, CDR2 FQNNGV. CDR3: CASRTPGQVLF. For the CDR3, the DNA is TGTGCCAGCAGGACACCGGGACAGGTTTTATTT.

This clonotype was seen ten or more times. The CDR3 loop is CASSLGGGMEDTEAFF. Written as DNA, the CDR3 is TGTGCCAGCAGCCTTGGGGGAGGAATGGAGGACACTGAAGCTTTCTTT. V is TRBV11-2 and J is TRBJ1-1, with D possibly TRBD1 on 5 matching bases. Germline-derived CDR1 and CDR2 are SGHAT and FQNNGV. This CDR3 region has 16 residues. V dropped 5 bases and J dropped 3 bases, with 19 bases sitting between them.

This clonotype was seen many times. V usage is TRBV2 and J usage is TRBJ1-1, with 10 bases fitting TRBD1. Germline V gene sequence: CDR1 SNHLY, CDR2 FYNNEI. The CDR3 loop spans 14 amino acids. J lost 1 base, V lost 5 bases, and 1 base had no gene match. CDR3 amino acids: CASSRTGGNTEAFF. The CDR3 DNA follows: TGTGCCAGCAGTCGGACAGGGGGGAACACTGAAGCTTTCTTT.

The sample holds a few counts of this clonotype. The rearrangement uses TRBV9 and TRBJ1-2, with 10 nucleotides matching TRBD1. Germline trimming cut 3 bases from V and 7 bases from J; bases unmatched to any gene: 9. This CDR3 contains 15 residues. Germline-derived CDR1 and CDR2 are SGDLS and YYNGEE. The CDR3 DNA follows: TGTGCCAGCAGCGGACCCCGGGACAGGGGACGTGGCTACACCTTC. Translating it yields CASSGPRDRGRGYTF.

J is TRBJ1-1 and V is TRBV30; 9 bases are a match to TRBD1. The germline gives CDR1 GTSNPN, CDR2 SVGIG (reference sequence). The CDR3 is 15 residues long. V lost 3 bases to trimming and J lost 3 bases; unmatched junction nucleotides: 8. The CDR3 DNA is TGTGCCTGGAGCCCCTTCGACAGGGGGGACACTGAAGCTTTCTTT. Protein sequence: CAWSPFDRGDTEAFF. Complete variable domain (other parts from reference TRBV30 and TRBJ1-1): SQTIHQWPATLVQPVGSPLSLECTVEGTSNPNLYWYRQAAGRGLQLLFYSVGIGQISSEVPQNLSASRPQDRQFILSSKKLLLSDSGFYLCAWSPFDRGDTEAFFGQGTRLTVV.

This clonotype was seen only a few times. The rearrangement joins TRBV12-3 or TRBV12-4 to TRBJ1-1; D perhaps matches TRBD1 (5 bases). The CDR3 is made up of 11 amino acids. The V end was cut by 7 bases, the J end by 11 bases, with 14 bases between. The CDR3: CASIWGGRAFF. The CDR3 coding sequence is TGTGCCAGCATCTGGGGGGGAAGGGCTTTCTTT.

The gene calls are TRBV7-9 and TRBJ2-6, with D maybe TRBD2 (6 bases). Germline loops: CDR1 SEHNR, CDR2 FQNEAQ (reference sequence). CDR3 length: 20 residues. Trimming shortened V by 1 base and J by 0 bases, and 19 bases separated the two germline ends. The CDR3 DNA sequence: TGTGCCAGCAGCTTAGAGGAGGGGAGTATAGGAAGCTCTGGGGCCAACGTCCTGACTTTC. The encoded protein is CASSLEEGSIGSSGANVLTF.

The chain carries TRBV7-3 and TRBJ2-2; a possible D gene is TRBD2 (5 bases). Germline loops: CDR1 SGHTA, CDR2 FQGTGA. V lost 1 base and J lost 4, with 10 bases in between. The CDR3 runs 15 residues. In DNA, the CDR3 is TGTGCCAGCAGCTTAAAAACGGGGTCCACCGGGGAGCTGTTTTTT. As protein: CASSLKTGSTGELFF. Combining the CDR3 with reference TRBV7-3 and TRBJ2-2 gives the whole variable domain GAGVSQTPSNKVTEKGKYVELRCDPISGHTALYWYRQSLGQGPEFLIYFQGTGAADDSGLPNDRFFAVRPEGSVSTLKIQRTERGDSAVYLCASSLKTGSTGELFFGEGSRLTVL.

V and J are TRBV19 and TRBJ1-2; tentatively, D is TRBD1 (5 bases). CDR3 size: 13 residues. Trimming removed 3 bases at V and 4 bases at J, with 9 bases between. Germline V gives CDR1 LNHDA, CDR2 SQIVND (reference sequence). CDR3 bases: TGTGCCAGTAGTATCAGGGCTGTCTATGGCTACACCTTC. Amino acids: CASSIRAVYGYTF. The full variable domain, completed using reference TRBV19 and TRBJ1-2, is DGGITQSPKYLFRKEGQNVTLSCEQNLNHDAMYWYRQDPGQGLRLIYYSQIVNDFQKGDIAEGYSVSREKKESFPLTVTSAQKNPTAFYLCASSIRAVYGYTFGSGTRLTVV.

This clonotype was recorded once. The chain is built from TRBV2 and TRBJ1-1, with TRBD1 as a possible D gene (5 bases). There are 15 residues in the CDR3. The V gene lost 5 bases and the J gene lost 0 bases, with 13 bases spanning the gap. The germline gives CDR1 SNHLY, CDR2 FYNNEI. The CDR3 nucleotides read TGTGCCAGCAGTCGTTCGGGACGGATGAACACTGAAGCTTTCTTT. Amino acids: CASSRSGRMNTEAFF. The complete variable domain, with remaining parts taken from reference TRBV2 and TRBJ1-1, reads EPEVTQTPSHQVTQMGQEVILRCVPISNHLYFYWYRQILGQKVEFLVSFYNNEISEKSEIFDDQFSVERPDGSNFTLKIRSTKLEDSAMYFCASSRSGRMNTEAFFGQGTRLTVV.

In this sample, this clonotype turned up many times. The chain has TRBV11-2 and TRBJ2-7, with TRBD2 matching over 11 bases. The CDR3 totals 16 residues. CDR1 is SGHAT and CDR2 is FQNNGV in the germline V gene. Trimming removed 5 bases from V and 7 bases from J; junction bases left unmatched: 13. CDR3 in DNA: TGTGCCAGCAGCCATGTAGCGGGAGGGCCCAGTCGAGAGCAGTACTTC. Protein product: CASSHVAGGPSREQYF.

This clonotype was seen at least ten times. This chain links TRBV7-2 with TRBJ2-1; 7 bases are shared with TRBD2. With V trimmed by 5 bases and J by 10 bases, 17 bases remained unmatched. This CDR3 is 16 amino acids long. Germline CDR1 and CDR2: SGHTA and FQGNSA. CDR3 in DNA: TGTGCCAGCAGCCGCCGGGTTCGGACTGGCGGGGGAGAGCAGTTCTTC. This gives the protein CASSRRVRTGGGEQFF.

There are many counts of this clonotype. The genes are TRBV2 and TRBJ1-2; TRBD1 is a possible D gene (5 bases). The CDR3 consists of 12 residues. Between the trimmed V and J ends, which lost 4 bases and 4 bases, there was a span of 7 bases. Germline CDR1 is SNHLY and CDR2 is FYNNEI. The DNA for the CDR3 is TGTGCCAGCAGTGTCGACAGCTATGGCTACACCTTC. This sequence encodes CASSVDSYGYTF.

This clonotype has at least ten counts. The chain joins TRBV30 to TRBJ2-5; D call uncertain. Deletions cut 0 bases from V and 5 bases from J, with 7 bases between. This CDR3 spans 12 amino acids. The germline gives CDR1 GTSNPN, CDR2 SVGIG (reference sequence). DNA for the CDR3: TGTGCCTGGAGTGTGGGTCCCGAGACCCAGTACTTC. This gives the protein CAWSVGPETQYF.

This clonotype showed up just a few times. The rearrangement links TRBV7-6 to TRBJ2-1; the D gene could be TRBD1 or TRBD2 (5 bases each). This CDR3 contains 18 residues. V gave up 5 bases and J gave up 3 bases, with 23 bases separating them. From germline, CDR1 is SGHVS and CDR2 FNYEAQ. The chain's CDR3 is CASSKVYEGRDFYNEQFF. The CDR3 DNA sequence: TGTGCCAGCAGCAAGGTTTATGAGGGACGAGACTTCTACAATGAGCAGTTCTTC.

This clonotype showed up many times. The J gene is TRBJ2-1, the V gene TRBV11-2; 12 positions agree with TRBD2. V lost 5 bases and J lost 4; bases outside the gene matches: 6. CDR3 length equals 16 residues. The germline CDR1 and CDR2 sequences are SGHAT and FQNNGV. CDR3 DNA sequence: TGTGCCAGCAGCCCTGGGACTAGCGGGCCGTACAATGAGCAGTTCTTC. Residues: CASSPGTSGPYNEQFF.

This clonotype came up a few times. V and J are TRBV6-1 and TRBJ2-1; D might be TRBD1 (6 bases). The CDR3 is made up of 12 amino acids. CDR1 and CDR2 from the germline V gene are MNHNS and SASEGT. Deletions cut 5 bases from V and 8 bases from J, with 10 bases between. The CDR3 loop is CASSPGAHEQFF. The CDR3 DNA follows: TGTGCCAGCAGTCCAGGGGCTCATGAGCAGTTCTTC.

This clonotype has at least ten counts. The gene calls are TRBV28 and TRBJ1-1; D is perhaps TRBD1 (5 bases). V shed 7 bases and J shed 1 base, with 19 bases lying between them. This CDR3 has 16 amino acids. Germline V gives CDR1 MDHEN, CDR2 SYDVKM. CDR3 sequence: CASTTAAGPQNTEAFF. The DNA of the CDR3 is TGTGCCAGCACCACGGCCGCGGGACCCCAGAACACTGAAGCTTTCTTT.